The sequence of this T cell receptor beta chain was determined in a study of T cells in Graves' hyperthyroidism and ophthalmopathy. Background on the study: Once the initial diagnosis was made, peripheral blood was obtained before any treatment. General study results and limits: The blood repertoire included most of the expanded thyroid clonotypes above 0.001.

RNA transcripts provided the source from which TCR beta CDR3 regions were amplified. During a first-round RT-PCR of the TCR CDR3, the HTBI primer set was used. Each CDR3 protein is one row after TCRdb ran MiXCR on the multiplex PCR reads. The sample carries around 520,000 distinct CDR3 sequences, roughly a quarter recorded once. The V end lost 5 bases, the J end lost 6 bases, and 17 bases lay between the germline ends. This CDR3 is 14 amino acids long. In this sample, this clonotype turned up many times. Its antigen is currently unknown. This clonotype originated in a woman under 40 with Graves' ophthalmopathy. The chain combines TRBV12-3 or TRBV12-4 with TRBJ2-7; TRBD2 is a possible D gene (5 bases). The source material was blood. In DNA, the CDR3 is TGTGCCAGCAGTACGGGATTCTCCCCATCCGAGCAGTACTTC. Amino acids: CASSTGFSPSEQYF.